This entry is about one T cell receptor beta chain. This clone was seen just once. Its antigen is still unknown. One base away there is no much larger clone; base qualities are not given. This record comes from a study of T cell changes during pregnancy in multiple sclerosis (dated by TCRdb to between 2017 and 2020). About the investigation overall: The study examined how the T cell repertoire changed over the course of pregnancy in women with multiple sclerosis.

To prepare the library, the immunoSEQ multiplex PCR assay was applied. TCRdb provides this immuneACCESS table in a form limited to in-frame rearrangements. Some clones are lacking; in checked studies, under half of them reflect an unresolved V gene, and why the rest are absent is not known. In all, the sample holds approximately 100,000 clones, and 94% of those were seen once. The top ten constitute 0.9% of the sample. CDR1 SEHNR and CDR2 FQNEAQ were looked up in the germline V gene (reference sequence). V ends up 6 bases short and J 1 base short, with an unmatched junction base count of 14. There are 17 amino acids in the CDR3, from cysteine to phenylalanine inclusive. Only the CDR3 region is kept as DNA, spanning 51 bases read in frame from base 1.

The origin of this receptor is a female donor with multiple sclerosis, enrolled in a pregnancy study. Sequenced here: peripheral blood, sampled before pregnancy. The rearranged chain carries TRBV7-9 and TRBJ2-5, and TRBD2 aligns with 7 junction nucleotides. The nucleotide sequence reads TGTGCCAGCAGGCCGACTGAGCGGGGATTCGTCCAAGAGACCCAGTACTTC. Its protein product is CASRPTERGFVQETQYF.